Reported below is one TCR beta chain. Its target is unknown. The data stem from a study of cytomegalovirus exposure and HLA in healthy donors. General observations from the study: A prior analysis recorded that most TCR beta V segments were productive about 87% or about 30% of the time. Most CMV-associated TCR beta chains appeared HLA-restricted in a later analysis. Of the V segments, some could not be distinguished, including TRBV6-2 and TRBV6-3, and were excluded.

The PCR was carried out with 60 Vbeta primers and 13 Jbeta primers. TCRdb's table, derived via immunoSEQ multiplex PCR, lists solely in-frame clones and lacks some. This table has around 85,000 clones, approximately 80% appearing once. Trimming removed 6 bases from V and 2 bases from J; junction bases left unmatched: 10. The germline V gene has CDR1 SGHRS and CDR2 YFSETQ. The CDR3 is 16 residues long. The chain joins TRBV5-1 to TRBJ2-2, with 7 bases that match TRBD1. Material for sequencing was PBMCs. This receptor was identified in a woman aged 45-60 years in good health and CMV-seropositive. For the CDR3, the DNA is TGCGCCAGCACCTTCCCACAGGGGCGAAACACCGGGGAGCTGTTTTTT. Translation: CASTFPQGRNTGELFF.